The next 30 T cell receptor beta chains were all read from a single sample in a study of cytomegalovirus exposure and HLA in healthy donors. The primer mix had 60 Vbeta and 13 Jbeta primers. Produced via immunoSEQ multiplex PCR; TCRdb's table is partial and in-frame only. The sample holds some 150,000 clones, 8.9% seen once. The sample taken for sequencing was PBMCs. The receptors come from a woman in her thirties or forties in good health and CMV-seropositive.

This chain uses TRBV5-1 with TRBJ2-7; 9 bases map to TRBD1. V dropped 2 bases and J dropped 2; count of bases not matched to a gene: 2. CDR1 and CDR2 (germline): SGHRS, YFSETQ. This CDR3 comprises 14 residues. CDR3 protein: CASSFDRGAYEQYF. CDR3 DNA sequence: TGCGCCAGCAGCTTTGACAGGGGGGCCTACGAGCAGTACTTC.

This clone has ten or more counts. The CDR3 DNA follows: TGTGCCAGTAGTATCTCGGGGGGCTTCTTTGAGCAGTACTTC. As protein: CASSISGGFFEQYF. This rearrangement joins TRBV19 to TRBJ2-7; the D gene is possibly TRBD2 (7 bases). The ends were cut back, 3 bases at V and 7 bases at J, with 16 bases in the middle. Germline loops: CDR1 LNHDA, CDR2 SQIVND (reference sequence). This CDR3 contains 14 residues.

This rearrangement joins TRBV11-2 to TRBJ1-2; no firm D call. The CDR3 is 14 amino acids. Germline CDR1 reads SGHAT; CDR2 reads FQNNGV. The germline V and J ends were trimmed by 1 base and 6 bases, with 12 bases remaining between them. The CDR3 nucleotides are TGTGCCAGCAGCTTAGTGGGGAGGAGTGATGGCTACACCTTC. The encoded protein is CASSLVGRSDGYTF.

This clone came up a few times. The rearrangement uses TRBV7-9 and TRBJ2-3, with TRBD2 as a possible D gene (5 bases). V lost 5 bases to trimming and J lost 1 base, with 16 bases between them. The CDR3 loop spans 16 amino acids. Per the germline V gene, CDR1 is SEHNR and CDR2 is FQNEAQ (reference sequence). DNA of the CDR3: TGTGCCAGCAGCACCAAAACGGGGTCTGGCACAGATACGCAGTATTTT. It encodes CASSTKTGSGTDTQYF.

In this sample, this clone turned up a few times. CDR3 protein: CASSFQGQGNEQFF. For the CDR3, the DNA is TGTGCCAGCAGCTTCCAGGGACAGGGAAATGAGCAGTTCTTC. The V call is TRBV7-3, the J call TRBJ2-1; 9 nucleotides match TRBD1. Trimming cost V 3 bases and J 7 bases; bases outside gene matches: 4. CDR3 length equals 14 residues. Germline CDR1 is SGHTA and CDR2 is FQGTGA.

This clone was recorded a few times. The chain uses TRBV27 and TRBJ2-7; TRBD2 is a possible D gene (6 bases). Trimming removed 5 bases at V and 4 bases at J, with 15 bases between. Germline V lookup: CDR1 MNHEY, CDR2 SMNVEV (reference sequence). This CDR3 spans 14 amino acids. The CDR3 DNA is TGTGCCAGCAGTCCCCGGGGCGGAGGGTACGAGCAGTACTTC. Residues: CASSPRGGGYEQYF.

J is TRBJ2-2 and V is TRBV6-5; D is unclear. V lost 4 bases and J 2 bases, leaving 11 bases between the germline ends. This CDR3 comprises 15 residues. Germline assignment: CDR1 MNHEY and CDR2 SVGAGI. In DNA, the CDR3 is TGTGCCAGCAGTTTTGACTTCAGAAACACCGGGGAGCTGTTTTTT. Translation: CASSFDFRNTGELFF.

This clone was observed many times. V is TRBV6-6 and J is TRBJ2-7, with a tentative D call TRBD2 (6 bases). Germline CDR1 MNHNY, CDR2 SVGAGI (reference sequence). This CDR3 is built from 13 residues. With 7 bases removed from V and 0 bases from J, the gap between germline ends came to 10 bases. The CDR3 DNA follows: TGTGCCAGCACCCCGGACTACTCCTACGAGCAGTACTTC. Its protein product is CASTPDYSYEQYF.

The rearrangement joins TRBV6-5 to TRBJ1-6, with D unresolved. Germline CDR1 is MNHEY and CDR2 is SVGAGI. The CDR3 contains 13 residues. V lost 6 bases to trimming and J lost 11 bases, with 14 bases between them. As DNA, the CDR3 is TGTGCCAGCAGCGACAACCCGGGAGCACCCCTCCACTTT. This translates into CASSDNPGAPLHF.

This clone has just a few counts. The J gene is TRBJ1-2, the V gene TRBV19; no reliable D call. Germline V gene sequence: CDR1 LNHDA, CDR2 SQIVND (reference sequence). V was pared by 7 bases and J by 7 bases, with 16 bases between. The CDR3 consists of 13 residues. CDR3 sequence (DNA): TGTGCCAGTACTAGCCAGGCGAATCCTGGCTACACCTTC. It is translated as CASTSQANPGYTF.

This clone was seen a few times. The chain has TRBV6-5 and TRBJ1-3; TRBD1 matches at 7 bases. The V gene's germline CDR1 is MNHEY and CDR2 SVGAGI. The CDR3 runs 15 residues. V dropped 0 bases and J dropped 8; count of bases not matched to a gene: 7. The CDR3 DNA reads as TGTGCCAGCAGTTACTCTAGACAGGGAGGAGACACCATATATTTT. Its protein is CASSYSRQGGDTIYF.

This clone is a singleton in its sample. The rearrangement uses TRBV11-2 and TRBJ1-1, with 7 bases matching TRBD1. CDR3 length: 14 amino acids. Germline-derived CDR1 and CDR2 are SGHAT and FQNNGV. J lost 6 bases, V lost 5 bases, and 9 bases had no gene match. Here the CDR3 reads CASSPSHRGAEAFF. CDR3 in DNA: TGTGCCAGCAGCCCCAGCCACAGGGGTGCTGAAGCTTTCTTT.

V is TRBV2 and J is TRBJ1-1, with D hard to call. The CDR3 is 15 amino acids. Trimming shortened V by 3 bases and J by 1 base, and 12 bases separated the two germline ends. Germline V lookup: CDR1 SNHLY, CDR2 FYNNEI. CDR3 region: CASSEEREENTEAFF. In DNA, the CDR3 is TGTGCCAGCAGTGAGGAAAGGGAGGAGAACACTGAAGCTTTCTTT.

This clone was counted only a few times. V usage is TRBV5-1 and J usage is TRBJ2-7, with D possibly being TRBD2 (5 bases). The CDR3 sequence is 14 residues long. V gave up 4 bases and J gave up 2 bases, with 13 bases separating them. CDR1 is SGHRS and CDR2 is YFSETQ in the germline V gene. CDR3 coding DNA: TGCGCCAGCAGCCAACGGACTGGTGCCTACGAGCAGTACTTC. This codes for CASSQRTGAYEQYF. The variable domain in full, with the rest retrieved from reference TRBV5-1 and TRBJ2-7, is KAGVTQTPRYLIKTRGQQVTLSCSPISGHRSVSWYQQTPGQGLQFLFEYFSETQRNKGNFPGRFSGRQFSNSRSEMNVSTLELGDSALYLCASSQRTGAYEQYFGPGTRLTVT.

This clone was seen only a few times. The V and J genes are TRBV2 and TRBJ2-7, with 7 bases that match TRBD1. Germline assignment: CDR1 SNHLY and CDR2 FYNNEI. Trimming took 5 bases from V and 2 from J; bases not matched to a gene: 6. The CDR3 contains 14 residues. CDR3 protein: CASSPTGQPYEQYF. Written as DNA, the CDR3 is TGTGCCAGCAGTCCTACGGGACAGCCCTACGAGCAGTACTTC.

This clone occurred many times. The chain joins TRBV7-9 to TRBJ1-6, with D uncertain. Germline values: CDR1 SEHNR, CDR2 FQNEAQ (reference sequence). Trimming left V 5 bases short and J 7 bases short, with 15 bases between. The CDR3 extends over 15 amino acids. The CDR3: CASSTGSPGNSPLHF. The CDR3 DNA follows: TGTGCCAGCAGCACCGGGAGCCCGGGGAATTCACCCCTCCACTTT.

The J gene is TRBJ2-7, the V gene TRBV10-3, with 7 nucleotides matching TRBD1. CDR3 length: 13 residues. Germline-derived CDR1 and CDR2 are ENHRY and SYGVKD. The V and J ends lost 11 bases and 3 bases, in that order; junction bases with no gene match: 10. CDR3 nucleotide sequence: TGTGCCCACGGGAAAACAGGGGACTACGAGCAGTACTTC. It specifies CAHGKTGDYEQYF.

The chain couples TRBV5-8 to TRBJ2-2, with 7 bases matching TRBD2. Germline V gives CDR1 SGHTS, CDR2 YDEGEE. The CDR3 is 15 residues long. V was pared by 4 bases and J by 4 bases, with 7 bases of the junction left unmatched. CDR3 nucleotides: TGTGCCAGCAGCCATGGACTAGTCCCCACCGGGGAGCTGTTTTTT. Protein sequence: CASSHGLVPTGELFF.

This clone appeared a few times. The genes are TRBV7-2 and TRBJ1-3, with D uncertain. Germline V gene data show CDR1 as SGHTA and CDR2 as FQGNSA. The CDR3 covers 17 residues. V was pared by 1 base and J by 3 bases, with 16 bases between. The CDR3 sequence is CASSLGRARAGGNTIYF. The CDR3 DNA reads TGTGCCAGCAGCTTAGGACGTGCGAGGGCCGGTGGAAACACCATATATTTT.

This clone came up a few times. This chain joins TRBV5-1 and TRBJ1-4; 8 bases are a match to TRBD1. CDR3 length: 17 amino acids. With V trimmed by 4 bases and J by 8 bases, 16 bases remained unmatched. CDR1 SGHRS and CDR2 YFSETQ come from the germline V gene. CDR3 DNA: TGCGCCAGCAGCATCGGGACAGGTGTCCGCACTCGGGAAAAACTGTTTTTT. It specifies CASSIGTGVRTREKLFF.

This clone was seen a handful of times. The J gene is TRBJ2-7, the V gene TRBV2, with 8 bases aligning to TRBD1. Germline-derived CDR1 and CDR2 are SNHLY and FYNNEI. This CDR3 is built from 14 residues. J was trimmed by 5 bases and V by 4 bases; bases with no gene match: 7. Written as DNA, the CDR3 is TGTGCCAGCAGTGGGACAGGGTTCCCCCACGAGCAGTACTTC. Translation: CASSGTGFPHEQYF.

The gene calls are TRBV5-1 and TRBJ1-2, with TRBD1 as a possible D gene (6 bases). CDR3 size: 13 residues. The V end was cut by 4 bases, the J end by 6 bases, with 13 bases between. Germline CDR1 reads SGHRS; CDR2 reads YFSETQ. The CDR3 loop is CASSIRGGDGYTF. The CDR3 DNA reads TGCGCCAGCAGCATCAGGGGTGGGGATGGCTACACCTTC.

This clone has only a few counts. The V and J genes are TRBV5-1 and TRBJ2-7; tentative D call: TRBD1 (6 bases). V lost 4 bases, J lost 4 bases, and 12 bases lay in between. In germline, CDR1 is SGHRS, CDR2 YFSETQ. The CDR3 is made up of 13 amino acids. CDR3 nucleotides: TGCGCCAGCAGCCGTACAGGGAGTTACGAGCAGTACTTC. It encodes CASSRTGSYEQYF.

The chain links TRBV18 to TRBJ2-4, with no clear D. The CDR3 spans 17 residues. Germline V CDR1 and CDR2: KGHSH, LQKENI. With 2 bases removed from V and 0 bases from J, the gap between germline ends came to 14 bases. The CDR3 spells CASSPSFEVTAKNIQYF. CDR3 bases: TGTGCCAGCTCACCAAGTTTCGAGGTTACAGCCAAAAACATTCAGTACTTC. Based on the CDR3 plus reference TRBV18 and TRBJ2-4, the full variable domain is NAGVMQNPRHLVRRRGQEARLRCSPMKGHSHVYWYRQLPEEGLKFMVYLQKENIIDESGMPKERFSAEFPKEGPSILRIQQVVRGDSAAYFCASSPSFEVTAKNIQYFGAGTRLSVL.

This clone was detected a few times. This sequence joins TRBV5-4 and TRBJ2-1; 8 nucleotides agree with TRBD2. In germline, CDR1 is SGHNT, CDR2 YYREEE (reference sequence). CDR3 size: 13 residues. Trimming cost V 5 bases and J 10 bases; bases outside gene matches: 8. The CDR3 loop is CASRTGGQIEQFF. The DNA of the CDR3 is TGTGCCAGCAGAACGGGGGGGCAAATAGAGCAGTTCTTC.

Concerning this clone: A junction end diverges from the germline sequence, so it may reflect a read error. Other nucleotide sequences in the sample specify the same CDR3. This chain links TRBV7-9 with TRBJ1-1; no clear D gene. This CDR3 has 14 amino acids. The germline gives CDR1 SEHNR, CDR2 FQNEAQ (reference sequence). The CDR3 sequence is CASSPTGAGTEAFF. CDR3 bases: TGTGCCAGCAGTCCCACCGGAGCGGGCACTGAGGCTTTCTTT.

This clone was detected only a few times. The chain uses TRBV6-5 and TRBJ1-1; 7 nucleotides match TRBD1. The trim removed 4 bases at V and 5 bases at J, leaving 10 bases unmatched. CDR3 length: 15 residues. CDR1 MNHEY and CDR2 SVGAGI come from the germline V gene. The CDR3 loop is CASSSPGQGDTEAFF. The CDR3 coding sequence is TGTGCCAGCAGTTCACCCGGGCAGGGGGATACTGAAGCTTTCTTT.

V gene TRBV5-1 combines with J gene TRBJ2-7, with 14 bases lining up with TRBD2. From germline, CDR1 is SGHRS and CDR2 YFSETQ. CDR3 length: 18 residues. Trimming took 4 bases from V and 6 from J; bases not matched to a gene: 15. The CDR3 sequence: CASSPLPIGLAGGGEQYF. The CDR3 DNA reads TGCGCCAGCAGCCCCCTCCCGATAGGACTAGCGGGGGGTGGCGAGCAGTACTTC.

This clone was recorded a few times. The rearrangement joins TRBV7-2 to TRBJ1-1, with D maybe TRBD1 (5 bases). CDR1 is SGHTA and CDR2 is FQGNSA in the germline V gene. Trimming took off 2 bases at V and 0 bases at J, with 7 bases between the two ends. The CDR3 is made up of 14 amino acids. The CDR3 here is CASSLQGMNTEAFF. As DNA, the CDR3 is TGTGCCAGCAGCTTACAGGGTATGAACACTGAAGCTTTCTTT.

In this sample, this clone turned up a few times. The J gene is TRBJ1-4, the V gene TRBV9; no clear D. Trimming left V 0 bases short and J 4 bases short, with 10 bases between. Germline V gene data show CDR1 as SGDLS and CDR2 as YYNGEE. The CDR3 runs to 15 residues. Here the CDR3 DNA reads TGTGCCAGCAGCGTAGGTCCGAGCTTTAATGAAAAACTGTTTTTT. Translating gives CASSVGPSFNEKLFF.